Below, one TCR beta chain is given with its context. Its antigen remains unknown. The PCR had 60 Vbeta and 13 Jbeta primers. Sequenced by immunoSEQ multiplex PCR; TCRdb stores in-frame clones only, minus some. The table records nearly 110,000 clones, 77% of them present only once. In germline, CDR1 is SGHTS, CDR2 YDEGEE. CDR3 length: 16 residues. Unmatched junction bases numbered 5, after V lost 3 bases and J lost 5 bases. This specimen comes from a study of cytomegalovirus exposure and HLA in healthy donors. Study-level results: With high specificity and sensitivity, the classifier reportedly diagnosed cytomegalovirus status. The authors listed around 150 TCR beta chains as cytomegalovirus-associated.

V and J are TRBV5-8 and TRBJ2-3; 14 bases are shared with TRBD2. The receptor's source is a male donor in good health and CMV-seronegative. Sequencing was done on a sample of PBMCs. CDR3 DNA sequence: TGTGCCAGCAGCTGGGGGACTAGCGGGAGTATAGATACGCAGTATTTT. As protein: CASSWGTSGSIDTQYF. The full variable domain, in which reference TRBV5-8 and TRBJ2-3 provide the parts outside the CDR3, is EAGVTQSPTHLIKTRGQQATLRCSPISGHTSVYWYQQALGLGLQFLLWYDEGEERNRGNFPPRFSGRQFPNYSSELNVNALELEDSALYLCASSWGTSGSIDTQYFGPGTRLTVL.